Following are 11 T cell receptor beta chains from one sample sequenced in a study of post-analysis software for immune sequencing data. These receptors are not linked to any known antigen. Unique-molecular-identifier-tagged TCR beta cDNA libraries were used. TCRdb analysed the PCR reads with MiXCR anew, one entry per CDR3 protein. The repertoire holds some 690,000 distinct CDR3 sequences, with 25% to 30% as singletons. The study's findings and limits: A few TRBV segments appeared more often in patients than in controls, and TRBV5-6, TRBV5-1 and TRBV20-1 were among these.

Specimen: blood. These receptors all stem from a girl between 5 and 17 years old with multiple sclerosis.

This clonotype has a handful of counts. The J gene is TRBJ1-6, the V gene TRBV20-1; tentatively, D is TRBD1 (5 bases). This CDR3 spans 14 amino acids. V was cut by 6 bases and J by 7 bases, with 16 bases left in between. Germline V gene sequence: CDR1 DFQATT, CDR2 SNEGSKA (reference sequence). The CDR3 is CSADTRDRNSPLHF. The DNA of the CDR3 is TGCAGTGCGGACACACGGGATCGGAATTCACCCCTCCACTTT.

The CDR3: CASSPSGGQDTEAFF. The DNA for the CDR3 is TGCGCCAGCAGCCCGAGCGGGGGGCAAGACACTGAAGCTTTCTTT. The chain employs TRBV4-1 and TRBJ1-1; tentatively, D is TRBD1 (6 bases). Between the trimmed V and J ends, which lost 4 bases and 3 bases, there was a span of 15 bases. Germline V CDR1 and CDR2: MGHRA, YSYEKL. The CDR3 sequence is 15 residues long.

This clonotype showed up just a few times. The J gene is TRBJ2-3, the V gene TRBV9; D is possibly TRBD1 or TRBD2 (5 bases each). V lost 2 bases to trimming and J lost 5 bases, with 15 bases between them. The CDR3 loop spans 15 amino acids. Germline assignment: CDR1 SGDLS and CDR2 YYNGEE. In DNA, the CDR3 is TGTGCCAGCAGCGTTGAGGGGAAGCGTGAAGATACGCAGTATTTT. Its protein is CASSVEGKREDTQYF. Supplemented by reference TRBV9 and TRBJ2-3, the full variable domain reads DSGVTQTPKHLITATGQRVTLRCSPRSGDLSVYWYQQSLDQGLQFLIQYYNGEERAKGNILERFSAQQFPDLHSELNLSSLELGDSALYFCASSVEGKREDTQYFGPGTRLTVL.

In regard to this clonotype: A junction end diverges from the germline sequence, so it may reflect a read error. The chain carries TRBV3-1 and TRBJ1-4; TRBD1 might be the D (6 bases). The CDR3 runs to 17 residues. Germline V gene data show CDR1 as LGHDT and CDR2 as YNNKEL (reference sequence). The DNA for the CDR3 is TGTGCCAGCAGCCCCCGCTTTGGGGGGCCAACTAATGAGAAACTGTTTTTT. Protein sequence: CASSPRFGGPTNEKLFF.

V and J are TRBV6-1 and TRBJ1-2; 8 bases fit TRBD1. V dropped 1 base and J dropped 4; count of bases not matched to a gene: 5. The V gene's germline CDR1 is MNHNS and CDR2 SASEGT. This CDR3 has 15 amino acids. CDR3 residues: CASSEGTGKGYGYTF. As DNA, the CDR3 is TGTGCCAGCAGTGAAGGGACAGGGAAAGGCTATGGCTACACCTTC.

There are a few counts of this clonotype. J is TRBJ1-1 and V is TRBV7-9, with 7 nucleotides matching TRBD1. Germline V gene sequence: CDR1 SEHNR, CDR2 FQNEAQ (reference sequence). V dropped 5 bases and J dropped 4; count of bases not matched to a gene: 10. CDR3 length equals 15 residues. The DNA of the CDR3 is TGTGCCAGCAGCCCGACCAGGGGGAGAAGCACTGAAGCTTTCTTT. The encoded protein is CASSPTRGRSTEAFF.

This clonotype was detected many times. The chain is built from TRBV12-3 or TRBV12-4 and TRBJ2-5; the match to TRBD2 covers 7 bases. The CDR3 runs to 11 residues. V lost 10 bases, J lost 3 bases, and 2 bases stayed unmatched. DNA of the CDR3: TGTGCCACTGGGGGGGAAGAGACCCAGTACTTC. Its protein is CATGGEETQYF.

The chain joins TRBV28 to TRBJ1-5, with 7 bases matching TRBD1. J was trimmed by 2 bases and V by 6 bases; bases with no gene match: 10. The CDR3 has 16 residues. Germline CDR1 MDHEN, CDR2 SYDVKM. CDR3 amino acids: CASSPTEGAGNQPQHF. The CDR3 DNA follows: TGTGCCAGCAGCCCAACGGAGGGGGCCGGCAATCAGCCCCAGCATTTT.

The rearrangement joins TRBV6-6 to TRBJ1-6; unclear D gene. Looked up from germline, CDR1 is MNHNY and CDR2 is SVGAGI (reference sequence). The CDR3 has 13 amino acids. V shed 2 bases and J shed 11 bases, with 10 bases lying between them. Written as DNA, the CDR3 is TGTGCCAGCAGTTACCTAGGCTGGGCACCCCTCCACTTT. Protein: CASSYLGWAPLHF.

The genes are TRBV12-3 or TRBV12-4 and TRBJ1-5; D gene ambiguous. This CDR3 comprises 11 residues. Trimming removed 8 bases from V and 4 bases from J, with 6 bases in between. The CDR3 bases are TGTGCCAGCGGAGGGAATCAGCCCCAGCATTTT. Translating it yields CASGGNQPQHF.

The chain links TRBV7-8 to TRBJ2-4, with TRBD2 identical over 10 bases. The assigned J gene may be wrong: the sequence end matches TRBJ2-7 better. This CDR3 has 15 residues. Germline V gene data show CDR1 as SGHVS and CDR2 as FQNEAQ. Written as DNA, the CDR3 is TGTGCCAGCAGCACTCCTAGCGGGAGTTACTACGAGCAGTACTTC. It encodes CASSTPSGSYYEQYF.